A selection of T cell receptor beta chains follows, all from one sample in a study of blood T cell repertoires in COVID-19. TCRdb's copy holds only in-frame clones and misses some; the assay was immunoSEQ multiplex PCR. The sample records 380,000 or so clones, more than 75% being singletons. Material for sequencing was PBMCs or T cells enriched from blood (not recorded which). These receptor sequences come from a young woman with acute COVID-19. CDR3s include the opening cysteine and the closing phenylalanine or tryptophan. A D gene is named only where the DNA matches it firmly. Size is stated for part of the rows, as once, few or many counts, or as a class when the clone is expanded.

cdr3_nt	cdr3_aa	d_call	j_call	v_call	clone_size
TGTGCCAGCAGCCCGGCGAACACGGGGGAGCAGTACTTC	CASSPANTGEQYF	NA	TRBJ2-7	TRBV28	NA
TGTGCCACCAGTGATTTTTCGGGGAAGGACGAGCAGTACTTC	CATSDFSGKDEQYF	NA	TRBJ2-7	TRBV24-1	NA
TGTGCCAGCAGAGCGACAGGCCCCTATGGCTACACCTTC	CASRATGPYGYTF	NA	TRBJ1-2	TRBV2	NA
TGCGCCAGCAGCTCCGACAGGCGCTCTGGAAACACCATATATTTT	CASSSDRRSGNTIYF	NA	TRBJ1-3	TRBV5-1	NA
TGTGCCACCAGTGACCTCGGACAGGGGGTAGATGAGCAGTTCTTC	CATSDLGQGVDEQFF	TRBD1	TRBJ2-1	TRBV24-1	NA
TGTGCCAGCACAGCTGGACTACCTTACGAGCAGTACTTC	CASTAGLPYEQYF	NA	TRBJ2-7	TRBV7-9	NA
TGTGCCAGTAGGCAACAGGGGGGGGACTACGAGCAGTACTTC	CASRQQGGDYEQYF	NA	TRBJ2-7	TRBV19	NA
TGTGCCAGCAGCCGACAGGGATCCAATCAGCCCCAGCATTTT	CASSRQGSNQPQHF	TRBD1	TRBJ1-5	TRBV6-6	NA
TGTGCCAGCGCAGGCCCTTTCTATGGCTACACCTTC	CASAGPFYGYTF	NA	TRBJ1-2	TRBV12-3/TRBV12-4	once
TGCGCCAGCAGCGTAGGGACAGGGAAGGCGACAGATACGCAGTATTTT	CASSVGTGKATDTQYF	TRBD1	TRBJ2-3	TRBV5-1	NA
TGTGCCAGCGTACGCAACCCCAACGCAGGGGGCGCCGGTACGACCTATGGCTACACCTTC	CASVRNPNAGGAGTTYGYTF	TRBD1	TRBJ1-2	TRBV2	NA
TGTGCCAGCAGTGTGTTCCTAGATCAGCCCCAGCATTTT	CASSVFLDQPQHF	NA	TRBJ1-5	TRBV2	once
TGTGCCAGCAGGCCTGGGCAGGTCGCGAACTATGGCTACACCTTC	CASRPGQVANYGYTF	NA	TRBJ1-2	TRBV5-6	NA
TGTGCCAGCAGTTCCCGAACCGGGATCCCTGATGGCTACACCTTC	CASSSRTGIPDGYTF	NA	TRBJ1-2	TRBV5-4	NA
TGTGCCATCAAAGGCCCGGGACAGGGTCACGAGCAGTACTTC	CAIKGPGQGHEQYF	TRBD1	TRBJ2-7	TRBV10-3	NA
TGTGCCAGCAACCTGGGGGGGGGCGCGAGCAATCAGCCCCAGCATTTT	CASNLGGGASNQPQHF	NA	TRBJ1-5	TRBV5-6	NA
TGTGCCAGCAGCTTAGCCCCGGGAGCGGGAGAGACCCAGTACTTC	CASSLAPGAGETQYF	NA	TRBJ2-5	TRBV7-2	NA
TGTGCCAGCAGCCAAGATCTGGCAGGGAACTATGGCTACACCTTC	CASSQDLAGNYGYTF	NA	TRBJ1-2	TRBV3-1/TRBV3-2	NA
TGCAGCGCCTATGCACGGGACACCAGACAGGGGGGGTATGGCTACACCTTC	CSAYARDTRQGGYGYTF	TRBD1	TRBJ1-2	TRBV29-1	NA
TGTGCTAGTGGTTTGGCGGGGACAGCTAGCACAGATACGCAGTATTTT	CASGLAGTASTDTQYF	TRBD1	TRBJ2-3	TRBV12-5	NA
TGTGCCAGCAGCTACACAGGAATCTACGAGCAGTACTTC	CASSYTGIYEQYF	NA	TRBJ2-7	TRBV7-2	NA
TGTGCCAGCAGCTTGGCCCCCGGCTCTGGAAACACCATATATTTT	CASSLAPGSGNTIYF	NA	TRBJ1-3	TRBV5-4	NA